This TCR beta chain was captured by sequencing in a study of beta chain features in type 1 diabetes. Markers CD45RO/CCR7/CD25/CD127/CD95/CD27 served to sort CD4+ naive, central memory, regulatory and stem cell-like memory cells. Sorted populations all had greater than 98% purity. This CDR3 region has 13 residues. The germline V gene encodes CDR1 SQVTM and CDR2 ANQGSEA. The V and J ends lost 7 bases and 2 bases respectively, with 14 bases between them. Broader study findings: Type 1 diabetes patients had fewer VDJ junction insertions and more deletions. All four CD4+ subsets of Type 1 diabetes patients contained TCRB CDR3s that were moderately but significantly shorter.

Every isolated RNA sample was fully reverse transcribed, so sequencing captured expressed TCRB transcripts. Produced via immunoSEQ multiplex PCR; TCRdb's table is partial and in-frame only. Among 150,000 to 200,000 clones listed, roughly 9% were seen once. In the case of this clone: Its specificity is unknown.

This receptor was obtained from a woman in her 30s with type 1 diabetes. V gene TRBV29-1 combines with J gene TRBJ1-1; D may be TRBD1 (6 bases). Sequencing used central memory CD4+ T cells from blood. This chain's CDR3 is CSGATGQNTEAFF. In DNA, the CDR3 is TGCAGCGGGGCGACGGGACAAAACACTGAAGCTTTCTTT.